The rows below give T cell receptor beta chains drawn from one sample of a study of control samples from healthy donors and cancer patients. Data came from immunoSEQ multiplex PCR; TCRdb stores just in-frame clones and leaves some out. Of tens of thousands of clones listed, 91% were seen once; the top ten hold approximately 15%. Sequencing used blood. The receptors stem from a man aged 50-59 years in good health. CDR3s include the opening cysteine and the closing phenylalanine or tryptophan. D genes are given only for firm matches. Only part of the rows carry a size: once, few, many, or a class if the clone is expanded.

len	j_gene	d_gene	abundance	v_gene	CDR3aa	CDR3nt
14	TRBJ1-1	-	-	TRBV5-4	CASTTEDFNTEAFF	TGTGCCAGTACTACCGAGGACTTTAACACTGAAGCTTTCTTT
17	TRBJ2-2	-	-	TRBV5-4	CASTVPRGGSNTGELFF	TGTGCCAGCACCGTTCCCCGTGGGGGGTCGAACACCGGGGAGCTGTTTTTT
14	TRBJ1-6	-	few	TRBV6-1	CASSESSARSPLHF	TGTGCCAGCAGTGAGAGTTCGGCTCGTTCACCCCTCCACTTT
15	TRBJ1-4	TRBD1	-	TRBV10-2	CASSLGGQGREKLFF	TGCGCCAGCAGCCTCGGGGGACAGGGTCGTGAAAAACTGTTTTTT
12	TRBJ1-2	-	-	TRBV4-3	CASSQDRGGYTF	TGCGCCAGCAGCCAAGATCGGGGTGGCTACACCTTC
15	TRBJ2-7	-	-	TRBV4-3	CASSQGAAAGYEQYF	TGCGCCAGCAGCCAAGGAGCAGCCGCAGGTTACGAGCAGTACTTC
16	TRBJ1-6	-	-	TRBV6-6	CASSRPTGSRDSPLHF	TGTGCCAGCAGTCGACCTACAGGGTCAAGGGATTCACCCCTCCACTTT
17	TRBJ2-3	-	-	TRBV5-4	CASSKGGGGFSTDTQYF	TGTGCCAGCAGCAAGGGGGGCGGGGGCTTTAGCACAGATACGCAGTATTTT
14	TRBJ2-6	-	-	TRBV18	CASSRGSGANVLTF	TGTGCCAGCTCGCGAGGCTCTGGGGCCAACGTCCTGACTTTC
11	TRBJ1-2	-	-	TRBV20-1	CSARVTYGYTF	TGCAGTGCTAGAGTTACCTATGGCTACACCTTC
14	TRBJ1-1	-	-	TRBV29-1	CSVVPWRGNTEAFF	TGCAGCGTTGTTCCTTGGCGGGGGAACACTGAAGCTTTCTTT
15	TRBJ1-1	-	-	TRBV19	CASSTAGFRDTEAFF	TGTGCCAGTAGTACCGCGGGGTTTCGGGACACTGAAGCTTTCTTT
10	TRBJ2-5	-	-	TRBV2	CASSGETQYF	TGTGCCAGCAGTGGAGAGACCCAGTACTTC
16	TRBJ2-2	-	-	TRBV6-1	CASSDRGRVNTGELFF	TGTGCCAGCAGTGATAGGGGGAGAGTTAACACCGGGGAGCTGTTTTTT
14	TRBJ1-4	-	-	TRBV29-1	CSVATGSSNRKLFF	TGCAGCGTAGCAACAGGGTCATCGAACAGAAAACTGTTTTTT
15	TRBJ1-1	-	-	TRBV29-1	CSVGNPLGKNTEAFF	TGCAGCGTCGGAAACCCATTGGGAAAGAACACTGAAGCTTTCTTT
17	TRBJ2-6	TRBD1	-	TRBV18	CASSLGQAVSGANVLTF	TGTGCCAGCTCATTAGGACAGGCGGTCTCTGGGGCCAACGTCCTGACTTTC
14	TRBJ1-1	TRBD1	once	TRBV9	CASSGQGWGTEAFF	TGTGCCAGCAGCGGACAGGGTTGGGGCACTGAAGCTTTCTTT
14	TRBJ1-1	-	-	TRBV7-8	CASSLATGNTEAFF	TGTGCCAGCAGCTTAGCGACAGGGAACACTGAAGCTTTCTTT
13	TRBJ2-2	-	once	TRBV5-4	CASSPEATGELFF	TGTGCCAGCAGCCCGGAAGCCACCGGGGAGCTGTTTTTT
16	TRBJ2-2	TRBD1	-	TRBV19	CASSAGDRSNTGELFF	TGTGCCAGTAGTGCCGGGGACAGGTCGAACACCGGGGAGCTGTTTTTT
13	TRBJ2-5	-	-	TRBV2	CASSWTARETQYF	TGTGCCAGCAGTTGGACAGCTAGAGAGACCCAGTACTTC
11	TRBJ2-2	-	-	TRBV10-2	CASSETGELFF	TGCGCCAGCAGTGAAACCGGGGAGCTGTTTTTT
11	TRBJ2-5	TRBD2	-	TRBV5-6	CASSAGGTQYF	TGTGCCAGCAGCGCGGGGGGGACCCAGTACTTC
14	TRBJ2-2	TRBD1	-	TRBV7-2	CASSLQGAAGELFF	TGTGCCAGCAGTTTGCAGGGGGCTGCCGGGGAGCTGTTTTTT
19	TRBJ1-6	-	-	TRBV3-1/TRBV3-2	CASSQDGGTGYFLNSTLHF	TGTGCCAGCAGCCAAGACGGGGGGACGGGGTACTTCCTGAATTCGACCCTCCACTTT
15	TRBJ1-1	TRBD1	-	TRBV12-5	CASGSSGGLNTEAFF	TGTGCTAGTGGTTCCTCAGGGGGCCTGAACACTGAAGCTTTCTTT
14	TRBJ1-6	-	-	TRBV19	CASSIGMENSPLHF	TGTGCCAGTAGTATCGGGATGGAGAATTCACCCCTCCACTTT
13	TRBJ2-3	TRBD2	-	TRBV4-3	CASSQRWEGTQYF	TGCGCCAGCAGCCAAAGATGGGAGGGTACGCAGTATTTT
15	TRBJ2-5	-	-	TRBV4-1	CASSLDRIGQETQYF	TGCGCCAGCAGCCTAGACAGGATTGGGCAAGAGACCCAGTACTTC
15	TRBJ1-1	-	once	TRBV9	CASSVARGGGTEAFF	TGTGCCAGCAGCGTGGCTCGGGGCGGCGGCACTGAAGCTTTCTTT
13	TRBJ2-7	-	-	TRBV5-4	CASSLGGGGQQYF	TGTGCCAGCAGCCTTGGAGGGGGAGGACAGCAGTACTTC
12	TRBJ1-6	TRBD1	-	TRBV2	CASRGQDSPLHF	TGTGCCAGCAGAGGACAGGATTCACCCCTCCACTTT
12	TRBJ1-1	-	-	TRBV9	CASSLLPAEAFF	TGTGCCAGCAGCCTTCTCCCAGCTGAAGCTTTCTTT
12	TRBJ2-5	-	once	TRBV5-1	CASSSVEETQYF	TGCGCCAGCAGCTCGGTGGAAGAGACCCAGTACTTC
18	TRBJ1-4	-	-	TRBV7-2	CASSFTVGLNSKQEKLFF	TGTGCCAGCAGCTTCACCGTCGGCCTCAACAGTAAGCAAGAAAAACTGTTTTTT
11	TRBJ1-1	-	-	TRBV6-5	CAGRLNTEAFF	TGTGCGGGCAGACTGAACACTGAAGCTTTCTTT
13	TRBJ1-4	-	few	TRBV6-6	CASSYSGEEKLFF	TGTGCCAGCAGCTACAGTGGAGAGGAAAAACTGTTTTTT
15	TRBJ2-1	TRBD2	-	TRBV2	CASSPLAGGLGEQFF	TGTGCCAGCAGTCCATTAGCGGGGGGCTTAGGTGAGCAGTTCTTC
16	TRBJ1-4	-	-	TRBV12-5	CASGSGTGGSNEKLFF	TGTGCTAGTGGTTCCGGGACCGGGGGATCGAATGAAAAACTGTTTTTT
14	TRBJ2-2	-	-	TRBV6-1	CASSESPAIGELFF	TGTGCCAGCAGTGAGAGCCCCGCGATCGGGGAGCTGTTTTTT
14	TRBJ1-1	-	-	TRBV6-5	CASSNPDRLGRAFF	TGTGCCAGCAGTAACCCCGACAGGCTTGGAAGAGCTTTCTTT
14	TRBJ2-7	TRBD1	-	TRBV27	CASSRTGLPKEQYF	TGTGCCAGCAGCCGGACAGGTCTCCCTAAAGAGCAGTACTTC
14	TRBJ2-3	TRBD1	once	TRBV6-5	CASSPDRDFDTQYF	TGTGCCAGCAGTCCGGACAGGGATTTTGATACGCAGTATTTT
13	TRBJ1-2	-	-	TRBV7-9	CASSLLVNYGYTF	TGTGCCAGCAGCTTACTTGTAAACTATGGCTACACCTTC